The rows below give T cell receptor beta chains drawn from one sample of a study of cytomegalovirus exposure and HLA in healthy donors. Data came from immunoSEQ multiplex PCR; TCRdb stores just in-frame clones and leaves some out. Of more than 85,000 clones in the sample, around 81% are singletons; the top ten hold less than 2.5%. What was sequenced was PBMCs. The source is a woman aged 25 to 39 in good health and CMV-seronegative. The conserved cysteine and the conserved F or W are not part of the CDR3 here. Clone size is shown for a subset of rows, as once, few, many or a class of expanded clone.

CDR3 length: 11; J gene: TRBJ2-1; clone size: -; V gene: TRBV6-4; CDR3 protein: ASSNDRGNEQF
CDR3 length: 12; J gene: TRBJ1-4; clone size: -; V gene: TRBV5-1; CDR3 protein: ASSTGTGNEKLF
CDR3 length: 10; J gene: TRBJ2-1; clone size: few; V gene: TRBV10-1; CDR3 protein: ASSGLINEQF
CDR3 length: 11; J gene: TRBJ1-1; clone size: once; V gene: TRBV2; CDR3 protein: ASSGTVGTEAF
CDR3 length: 13; J gene: TRBJ2-7; clone size: -; V gene: TRBV5-1; CDR3 protein: ASSPGRTSVYEQY
CDR3 length: 13; J gene: TRBJ1-1; clone size: -; V gene: TRBV6-1; CDR3 protein: ASSQLTGTLAEAF
CDR3 length: 10; J gene: TRBJ2-5; clone size: -; V gene: TRBV18; CDR3 protein: ASSPQSETQY
CDR3 length: 13; J gene: TRBJ2-1; clone size: -; V gene: TRBV13; CDR3 protein: ASRETSGVYNEQF
CDR3 length: 13; J gene: TRBJ1-5; clone size: once; V gene: TRBV5-6; CDR3 protein: ASSLEGRGGQPQH
CDR3 length: 12; J gene: TRBJ1-6; clone size: -; V gene: TRBV27; CDR3 protein: ASSPWDSNSPLH
CDR3 length: 14; J gene: TRBJ2-7; clone size: few; V gene: TRBV28; CDR3 protein: ASSTPSGNAGYEQY
CDR3 length: 12; J gene: TRBJ1-6; clone size: -; V gene: TRBV5-1; CDR3 protein: ASSLQGFDSPLH
CDR3 length: 11; J gene: TRBJ1-1; clone size: -; V gene: TRBV27; CDR3 protein: ASRQAMNTEAF
CDR3 length: 15; J gene: TRBJ2-7; clone size: few; V gene: TRBV28; CDR3 protein: ASSSPFGTSGRVEQY